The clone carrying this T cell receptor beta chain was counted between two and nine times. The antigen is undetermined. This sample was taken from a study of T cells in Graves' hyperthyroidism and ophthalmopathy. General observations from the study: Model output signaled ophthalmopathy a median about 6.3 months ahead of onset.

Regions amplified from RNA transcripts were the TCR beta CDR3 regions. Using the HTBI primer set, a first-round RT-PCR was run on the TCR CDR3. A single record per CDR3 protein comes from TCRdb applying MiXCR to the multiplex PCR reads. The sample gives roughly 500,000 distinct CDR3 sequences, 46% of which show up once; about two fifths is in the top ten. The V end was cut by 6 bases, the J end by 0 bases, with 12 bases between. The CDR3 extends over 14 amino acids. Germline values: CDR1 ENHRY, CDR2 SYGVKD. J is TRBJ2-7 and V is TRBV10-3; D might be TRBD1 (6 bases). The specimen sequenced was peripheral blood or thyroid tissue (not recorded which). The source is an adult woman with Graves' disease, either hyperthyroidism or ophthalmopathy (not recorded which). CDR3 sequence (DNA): TGTGCCATCAGCGTTAGACAGGACTCCTACGAGCAGTACTTC. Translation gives CAISVRQDSYEQYF.